This T cell receptor beta chain stems from a study of cytomegalovirus exposure and HLA in healthy donors. PCR was performed using 60 Vbeta and 13 Jbeta primers. TCRdb's table, derived via immunoSEQ multiplex PCR, lists solely in-frame clones and lacks some. In total, the table holds about 120,000 clones. This CDR3 is built from 18 residues. Germline values: CDR1 LNHDA, CDR2 SQIVND (reference sequence). The trim removed 8 bases at V and 5 bases at J, leaving 13 bases unmatched. This chain joins TRBV19 and TRBJ2-4, with 15 nucleotides matching TRBD2. Sample: PBMCs. This sequence was found in a man aged 30 to 39 in good health and CMV-seronegative. The CDR3, as DNA: TGTGCCAGTTCTTCCCTTAGGACTAGCGGGGGGGCTCAAAACATTCAGTACTTC. Its translation is CASSSLRTSGGAQNIQYF.